This T cell receptor beta chain derives from a study of CD8 T cells in ankylosing spondylitis. General study results and limits: What appeared characteristic of ankylosing spondylitis blood was a TCR beta motif of eight highly homologous variants.

A few counts support this clonotype. Its specificity is not known. TCRdb processed the 5' RACE reads anew with MiXCR; each CDR3 protein has one entry. The table has a few hundred thousand distinct CDR3 sequences, around 19% seen once; the top ten hold about two fifths. Per germline, CDR1 LNHNV and CDR2 YYDKDF (reference sequence). V was pared by 0 bases and J by 6 bases, with 14 bases between. CDR3 size: 16 residues. Sequences were obtained from blood, either unsorted or a sorted T cell fraction (not recorded which). This TCR was recovered from a male donor with ankylosing spondylitis. The J gene is TRBJ2-2, the V gene TRBV15; tentatively, D is TRBD2 (6 bases). The CDR3 loop reads CATSRDRLDSSGELFF. The CDR3 DNA reads as TGTGCCACCAGCAGAGATCGACTAGATTCCTCCGGGGAGCTGTTTTTT.